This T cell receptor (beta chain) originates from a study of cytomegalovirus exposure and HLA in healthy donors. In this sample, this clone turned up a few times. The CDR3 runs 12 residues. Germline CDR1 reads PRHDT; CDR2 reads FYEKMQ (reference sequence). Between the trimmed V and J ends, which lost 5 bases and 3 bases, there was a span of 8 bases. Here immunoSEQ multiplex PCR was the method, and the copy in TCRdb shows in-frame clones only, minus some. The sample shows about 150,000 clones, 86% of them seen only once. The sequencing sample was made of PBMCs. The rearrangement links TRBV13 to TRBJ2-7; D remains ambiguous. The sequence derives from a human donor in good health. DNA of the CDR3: TGTGCCAGCAGCGGTCTCGGCTACGAGCAGTACTTC. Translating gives CASSGLGYEQYF.